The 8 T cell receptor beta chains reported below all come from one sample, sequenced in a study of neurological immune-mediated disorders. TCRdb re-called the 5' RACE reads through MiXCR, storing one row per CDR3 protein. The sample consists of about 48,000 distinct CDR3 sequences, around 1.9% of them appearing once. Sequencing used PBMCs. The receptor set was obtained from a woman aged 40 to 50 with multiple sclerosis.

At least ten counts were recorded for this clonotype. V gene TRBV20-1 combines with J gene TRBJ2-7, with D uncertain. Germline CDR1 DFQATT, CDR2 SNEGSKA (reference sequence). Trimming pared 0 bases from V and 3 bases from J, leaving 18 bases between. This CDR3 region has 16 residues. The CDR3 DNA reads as TGCAGTGCTAGAGATCCCCTGGCCGAGGCACACTACGAGCAGTACTTC. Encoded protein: CSARDPLAEAHYEQYF.

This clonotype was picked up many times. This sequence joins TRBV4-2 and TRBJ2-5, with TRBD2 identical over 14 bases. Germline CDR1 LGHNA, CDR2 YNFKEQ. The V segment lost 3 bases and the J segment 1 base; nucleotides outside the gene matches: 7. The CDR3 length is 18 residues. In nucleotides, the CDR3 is TGTGCCAGCAGCCAGACCGGGACTAGCGGGGGCACCCAAGAGACCCAGTACTTC. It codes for CASSQTGTSGGTQETQYF.

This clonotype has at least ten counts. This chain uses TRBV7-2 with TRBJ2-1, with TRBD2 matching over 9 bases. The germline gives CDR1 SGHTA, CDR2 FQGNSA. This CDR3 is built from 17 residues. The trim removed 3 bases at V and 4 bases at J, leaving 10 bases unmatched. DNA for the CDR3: TGTGCCAGCAGCTTCCCTATAGCGGGGGCGACTTACAATGAGCAGTTCTTC. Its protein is CASSFPIAGATYNEQFF.

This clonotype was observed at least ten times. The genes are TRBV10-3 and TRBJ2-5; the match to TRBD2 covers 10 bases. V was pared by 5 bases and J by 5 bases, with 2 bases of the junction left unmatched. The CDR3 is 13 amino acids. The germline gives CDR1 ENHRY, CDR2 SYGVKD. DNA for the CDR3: TGTGCCATCAGTACTAGCGGGACGGAGACCCAGTACTTC. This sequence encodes CAISTSGTETQYF.

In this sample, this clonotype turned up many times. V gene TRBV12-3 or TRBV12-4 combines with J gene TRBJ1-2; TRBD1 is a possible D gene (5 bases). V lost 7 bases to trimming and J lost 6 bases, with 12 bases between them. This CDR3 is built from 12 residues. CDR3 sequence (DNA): TGTGCCAGCACCGGACATTCTAATGGCTACACCTTC. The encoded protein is CASTGHSNGYTF.

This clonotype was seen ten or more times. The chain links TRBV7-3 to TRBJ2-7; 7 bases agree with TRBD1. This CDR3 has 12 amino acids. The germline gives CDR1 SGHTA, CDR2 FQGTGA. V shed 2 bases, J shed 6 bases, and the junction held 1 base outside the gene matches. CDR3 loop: CASSLSGGEQYF. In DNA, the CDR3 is TGTGCCAGCAGCTTATCAGGGGGCGAGCAGTACTTC.

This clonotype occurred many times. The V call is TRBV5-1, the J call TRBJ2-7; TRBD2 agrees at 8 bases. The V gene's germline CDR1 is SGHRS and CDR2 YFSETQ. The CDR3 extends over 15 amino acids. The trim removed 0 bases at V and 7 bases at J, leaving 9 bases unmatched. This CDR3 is CASSLGFVGGGEQYF. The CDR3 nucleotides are TGCGCCAGCAGCTTGGGGTTCGTCGGCGGGGGGGAGCAGTACTTC. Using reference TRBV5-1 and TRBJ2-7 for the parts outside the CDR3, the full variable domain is KAGVTQTPRYLIKTRGQQVTLSCSPISGHRSVSWYQQTPGQGLQFLFEYFSETQRNKGNFPGRFSGRQFSNSRSEMNVSTLELGDSALYLCASSLGFVGGGEQYFGPGTRLTVT.

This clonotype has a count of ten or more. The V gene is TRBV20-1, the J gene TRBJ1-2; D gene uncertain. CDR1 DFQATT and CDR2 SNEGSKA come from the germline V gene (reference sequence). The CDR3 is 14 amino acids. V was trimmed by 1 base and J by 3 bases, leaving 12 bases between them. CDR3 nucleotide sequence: TGCAGTGCTAGAGTTCAGAATTCGCACTATGGCTACACCTTC. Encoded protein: CSARVQNSHYGYTF.